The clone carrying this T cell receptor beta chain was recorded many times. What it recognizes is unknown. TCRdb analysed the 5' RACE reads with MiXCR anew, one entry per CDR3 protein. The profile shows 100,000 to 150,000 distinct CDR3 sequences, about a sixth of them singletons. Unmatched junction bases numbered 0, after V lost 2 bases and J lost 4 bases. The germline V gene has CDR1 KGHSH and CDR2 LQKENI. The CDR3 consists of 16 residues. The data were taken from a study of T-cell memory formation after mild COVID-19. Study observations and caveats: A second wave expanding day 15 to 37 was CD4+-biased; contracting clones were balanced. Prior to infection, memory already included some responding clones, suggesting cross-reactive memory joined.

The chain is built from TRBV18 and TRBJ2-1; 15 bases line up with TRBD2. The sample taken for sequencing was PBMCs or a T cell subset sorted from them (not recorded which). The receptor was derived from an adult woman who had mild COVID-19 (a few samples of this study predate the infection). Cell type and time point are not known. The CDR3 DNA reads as TGTGCCAGCTCACCAGGACTAGCGGGGGGGTACAATGAGCAGTTCTTC. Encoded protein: CASSPGLAGGYNEQFF.